The 3 T cell receptor beta chains reported below all come from one sample, sequenced in a study of glioma-infiltrating T cells after dendritic cell vaccination. The data were produced by immunoSEQ multiplex PCR, yet TCRdb's version contains in-frame clones alone and is incomplete. The repertoire includes 75,000 to 100,000 clones, around three quarters of them detected once, and 6% sits in the top ten. Material: blood, obtained before dendritic cell vaccination. Receptors were obtained from a human donor with glioblastoma.

The rearrangement links TRBV2 to TRBJ1-6; no firm D call. There are 13 residues in the CDR3. CDR1 is SNHLY and CDR2 is FYNNEI in the germline V gene. V lost 4 bases and J 6 bases, leaving 7 bases between the germline ends. The CDR3 reads CASSVSANSPLHF. The DNA for the CDR3 is TGTGCCAGCAGTGTTAGCGCTAATTCACCCCTCCACTTT.

J is TRBJ1-2 and V is TRBV5-4; tentative D call: TRBD1 (5 bases). The CDR3 covers 14 residues. Germline CDR1 SGHNT, CDR2 YYREEE (reference sequence). V was shortened by 0 bases and J by 7 bases, with 13 bases between the two germline ends. The DNA for the CDR3 is TGTGCCAGCAGCTTGGCTTATAGGGGCGCTGGCTACACCTTC. This codes for CASSLAYRGAGYTF.

The J gene is TRBJ2-1, the V gene TRBV5-6; 11 nucleotides align to TRBD2. Germline CDR1 SGHDT, CDR2 YYEEEE. CDR3 length equals 15 residues. Trimming cost V 3 bases and J 2 bases; bases outside gene matches: 1. CDR3 in DNA: TGTGCCAGCAGCTATAGCGGGAGGGCCTACAATGAGCAGTTCTTC. It is translated as CASSYSGRAYNEQFF.